This is a list of T cell receptor beta chains from one sample in a study of resident and recirculating memory T cells in vitiligo. Profiling relied on immunoSEQ multiplex PCR, and the TCRdb table lists in-frame clones only, not all of them. Here the sample spans about 42,000 clones, 80% to 95% being singletons. Source material: blood. These receptors came from a male donor with vitiligo. The CDR3 runs from the conserved cysteine through the conserved F or W. A D gene is named only where the DNA matches it firmly. The size field is filled for only some rows; it gives once, few, many or a size class.

.	TRBV5-5	TRBJ1-2	TRBD1	TGTGCCAGCAGCTTAACCGGGACAGGGGTTGATGGCTACACCTTC	CASSLTGTGVDGYTF
.	TRBV6-5	TRBJ1-2	.	TGTGCCAGCAGTTATCGGCGGTTAAGCTATGGCTACACCTTC	CASSYRRLSYGYTF
.	TRBV6-1	TRBJ1-2	TRBD1	TGTGCCAGCAGTGAAGCGGGACAGTCTTGGTATGGCTACACCTTC	CASSEAGQSWYGYTF
.	TRBV30	TRBJ2-3	.	TGTGCCTGGAGTGTCGGACTCGCCACAGATACGCAGTATTTT	CAWSVGLATDTQYF
.	TRBV27	TRBJ1-2	.	TGTGCCAGCAGTACGACAGTAGACTATGGCTACACCTTC	CASSTTVDYGYTF
.	TRBV5-1	TRBJ2-3	.	TGCGCCAGCAGCTTGGTGGCAGACACAGATACGCAGTATTTT	CASSLVADTDTQYF
.	TRBV7-9	TRBJ1-1	.	TGTGCCAGCAGCTTAGAGGTGGGAGGTACTGAAGCTTTCTTT	CASSLEVGGTEAFF
once	TRBV27	TRBJ2-7	.	TGTGCCAGCAGTTTATTAGGCTGGGAGAGTGGCTACGAGCAGTACTTC	CASSLLGWESGYEQYF
.	TRBV19	TRBJ1-1	.	TGTGCCAGTAATCAGGGTTTAGACACTGAAGCTTTCTTT	CASNQGLDTEAFF
.	TRBV4-1	TRBJ2-7	TRBD1	TGCGCCAGCAGCCAAGAAGCGAGACAGGGCTCCTACGAGCAGTACTTC	CASSQEARQGSYEQYF
.	TRBV7-2	TRBJ2-7	.	TGTGCCAGCAGCTTAGTGTGGGGGCGGGACGAGCAGTACTTC	CASSLVWGRDEQYF
.	TRBV10-3	TRBJ2-7	TRBD1	TGTGCCACGGGCAGGACAGGAGAAAAGTTACCGACGTTCCACGAGCAGTACTTC	CATGRTGEKLPTFHEQYF
.	TRBV30	TRBJ1-3	TRBD1	TGTGCCTGGAGTCCCCGGCTCGGGACAGGGTTTTATCGGGACACCATATATTTT	CAWSPRLGTGFYRDTIYF
.	TRBV7-3	TRBJ1-2	.	TGTGCCAGCAGCCTAGACAGTTTATATGGCTACACCTTC	CASSLDSLYGYTF
.	TRBV18	TRBJ1-1	.	TGTGCCAGCTCACCCTTGACATCGAACACTGAAGCTTTCTTT	CASSPLTSNTEAFF